Listed below are T cell receptor beta chains from one sample, sequenced in a study of shared clonotypes between healthy human individuals. Method: immunoSEQ multiplex PCR; TCRdb's copy keeps in-frame clones and lacks some. The data show over 2 million clones, under 95% seen once. Sequenced input: naive CD4+ T cells from PBMCs. These TCRs come from a man aged 18 to 29 in good health. Some clones in this sample may be carry-over from other donors' samples. Each CDR3 is given with its conserved first and last residue. Fields, in order: clone size, V gene, D gene, J gene, CDR3 protein, CDR3 DNA. The D gene is left open where the match is weak. Clone size is not always given. Where it is, it says once, few, many or a class for expanded clones.

>.|TRBV11-2|.|TRBJ2-7
CASSLQRGGEQYF
TGTGCCAGCAGCCTCCAGAGGGGGGGCGAGCAGTACTTC
>.|TRBV5-6|.|TRBJ1-6
CASSLLANSPLHF
TGTGCCAGCAGCTTGTTAGCCAATTCACCCCTCCACTTT
>.|TRBV15|.|TRBJ2-7
CATSRDRRRSEQYF
TGTGCCACCAGCAGAGATCGCAGGCGGTCCGAGCAGTACTTC
>few|TRBV25-1|.|TRBJ1-1
CASKQDTEAFF
TGTGCCAGCAAGCAGGACACTGAAGCTTTCTTT
>once|TRBV5-4|.|TRBJ1-1
CASSLAPLGSTNTEAFF
TGTGCCAGCAGCTTGGCCCCCCTCGGATCAACGAACACTGAAGCTTTCTTT
>.|TRBV2|.|TRBJ2-3
CAGRERTDTQYF
TGTGCCGGGAGAGAGCGCACAGATACGCAGTATTTT
>.|TRBV19|.|TRBJ2-6
CAIKGAGANVLTF
TGTGCCATCAAGGGGGCTGGGGCCAACGTCCTGACTTTC
>.|TRBV9|.|TRBJ2-3
CASSPTPDVGPQYF
TGTGCCAGCAGCCCCACGCCGGACGTGGGTCCGCAGTATTTT
>.|TRBV6-5|TRBD1|TRBJ2-1
CASSYDRASYNEQFF
TGTGCCAGCAGTTACGACAGGGCCTCCTACAATGAGCAGTTCTTC
>.|TRBV18|.|TRBJ2-5
CASAGLEETQYF
TGTGCCAGCGCGGGACTTGAAGAGACCCAGTACTTC
>.|TRBV2|.|TRBJ2-7
CASSDRVPYEQYF
TGTGCCAGCAGTGATAGAGTTCCCTACGAGCAGTACTTC
>once|TRBV19|.|TRBJ1-1
CASSKNFF
TGTGCCAGTAGTAAGAATTTTTTT
>.|TRBV6-6|.|TRBJ1-3
CASSYGRTGRGNTIYF
TGTGCCAGCAGTTACGGGAGAACAGGGAGGGGAAACACCATATATTTT
>.|TRBV18|.|TRBJ1-1
CASSPRPPGGEAFF
TGTGCCAGCTCACCACGCCCTCCGGGGGGCGAAGCTTTCTTT
>.|TRBV5-1|TRBD1|TRBJ2-5
CASSFAGQGKETQYF
TGCGCCAGCAGCTTCGCCGGACAGGGGAAAGAGACCCAGTACTTC
>.|TRBV6-5|.|TRBJ1-1
CASSYDPGDTEAFF
TGTGCCAGCAGTTACGATCCGGGGGACACTGAAGCTTTCTTT
>.|TRBV27|.|TRBJ1-1
CASSSTENTEAFF
TGTGCCAGCAGCTCGACAGAGAACACTGAAGCTTTCTTT
>.|TRBV30|.|TRBJ2-5
CAWSVRRDRGQETQYF
TGTGCCTGGAGTGTAAGGCGGGACAGAGGACAAGAGACCCAGTACTTC
>.|TRBV14|.|TRBJ2-7
CASSQGGRRTYEQYF
TGTGCCAGCAGCCAAGGGGGGAGAAGGACCTACGAGCAGTACTTC
>.|TRBV28|TRBD2|TRBJ2-2
CASSLWVAGEGGTGELFF
TGTGCCAGCAGTTTATGGGTAGCGGGAGAGGGTGGCACCGGGGAGCTGTTTTTT
>.|TRBV7-4|TRBD2|TRBJ2-2
CASSPLAGDLFF
TGTGCCAGCAGCCCACTAGCGGGAGATCTGTTTTTT
>.|TRBV11-2|TRBD1|TRBJ1-4
CASSPDRGGEKLFF
TGTGCCAGCAGCCCCGACAGGGGGGGAGAAAAACTGTTTTTT
>.|TRBV6-1|.|TRBJ1-2
CASSEADSYGYTF
TGTGCCAGCAGTGAAGCGGACAGCTATGGCTACACCTTC
>.|TRBV28|.|TRBJ2-7
CASTRLGTAYEQYF
TGTGCCAGCACTCGACTAGGGACAGCCTACGAGCAGTACTTC
>.|TRBV7-8|.|TRBJ2-7
CASSLDSGLHYEQYF
TGTGCCAGCAGCTTAGATTCGGGACTGCACTACGAGCAGTACTTC
>.|TRBV12-2|.|TRBJ1-4
CASRLGGAGEKLFF
TGTGCAAGTCGCTTGGGGGGCGCGGGTGAAAAACTGTTTTTT
>.|TRBV5-1|.|TRBJ2-1
CASSFYGDEQFF
TGCGCCAGCAGCTTCTATGGGGATGAGCAGTTCTTC
>.|TRBV27|.|TRBJ2-7
CASSPRRGGIAYEQYF
TGTGCCAGCAGTCCCCGGAGGGGCGGCATCGCCTACGAGCAGTACTTC
>.|TRBV7-8|.|TRBJ1-2
CASSSPHQGPQHGYTF
TGTGCCAGCAGCTCGCCTCACCAGGGACCTCAGCATGGCTACACCTTC
>.|TRBV10-3|TRBD1|TRBJ1-2
CAIRPGQPEGDGYTF
TGTGCCATCAGGCCGGGACAGCCAGAAGGCGATGGCTACACCTTC
>.|TRBV2|.|TRBJ1-2
CASSEVVVYGYTF
TGTGCCAGCAGTGAAGTGGTAGTCTATGGCTACACCTTC
>.|TRBV11-2|.|TRBJ2-7
CASSPYRYEQYF
TGTGCCAGCAGCCCATACCGCTACGAGCAGTACTTC
>.|TRBV7-9|.|TRBJ1-4
CASSLLTGPRMFF
TGTGCCAGCAGTTTACTCACAGGGCCCCGGATGTTTTTT
>.|TRBV28|.|TRBJ2-2
CASSQGGANTGELFF
TGTGCCAGCAGCCAGGGGGGCGCGAACACCGGGGAGCTGTTTTTT
>.|TRBV7-8|.|TRBJ2-2
CASSLAGFTGELFF
TGTGCCAGCAGCTTAGCGGGATTTACCGGGGAGCTGTTTTTT
>.|TRBV10-3|.|TRBJ1-4
CAISVKGLGAGEKLFF
TGTGCCATCAGTGTTAAGGGCCTGGGCGCGGGGGAAAAACTGTTTTTT
>.|TRBV7-6|TRBD2|TRBJ2-3
CASSLLAVSTDTQYF
TGTGCCAGCAGCTTACTAGCGGTTAGCACAGATACGCAGTATTTT
>.|TRBV5-1|.|TRBJ1-5
CASSLGPGGNQPQHF
TGCGCCAGCAGCTTGGGGCCCGGGGGCAATCAGCCCCAGCATTTT
>.|TRBV5-8|TRBD1|TRBJ2-1
CASTPRTGHNEQFF
TGTGCCAGCACTCCGCGGACAGGCCACAATGAGCAGTTCTTC
>.|TRBV7-2|.|TRBJ2-5
CASCSRPVGETQYF
TGTGCCAGCTGTTCCAGGCCGGTCGGGGAGACCCAGTACTTC
>.|TRBV4-1|TRBD1|TRBJ1-2
CASSQAGTGRYGYTF
TGCGCCAGCAGCCAAGCCGGGACAGGCCGCTATGGCTACACCTTC
>.|TRBV7-8|TRBD1|TRBJ1-1
CASSLRTGFLGGAFF
TGTGCCAGCAGCTTACGGACAGGGTTCCTAGGAGGAGCTTTCTTT
>.|TRBV5-1|.|TRBJ1-1
CASSFSRVNTEAFF
TGCGCCAGCAGCTTCTCCCGGGTTAACACTGAAGCTTTCTTT
>.|TRBV15|TRBD1|TRBJ2-3
CATSRQGDRGRDTQYF
TGTGCCACCAGCAGACAGGGCGACAGGGGGAGAGATACGCAGTATTTT
>.|TRBV20-1|.|TRBJ1-3
CSAEGGNTIYF
TGCAGTGCCGAGGGTGGTAACACCATATATTTT
>.|TRBV2|.|TRBJ1-5
CASRLREGQPQHF
TGTGCCAGCAGACTCAGGGAAGGTCAGCCCCAGCATTTT
>.|TRBV30|TRBD1|TRBJ2-7
CAWSVLRGRGTVYEQYF
TGTGCCTGGAGTGTACTCAGGGGGCGCGGAACAGTCTACGAGCAGTACTTC
>.|TRBV27|TRBD1|TRBJ1-4
CASSFGRGPLPNEKLFF
TGTGCCAGCAGTTTTGGCAGGGGGCCCCTGCCTAATGAAAAACTGTTTTTT
>.|TRBV7-9|.|TRBJ1-1
CASSPQEDTEAFF
TGTGCCAGCAGTCCCCAGGAGGACACTGAAGCTTTCTTT
>.|TRBV5-1|.|TRBJ2-1
CASSLSPPGVSYNEQFF
TGCGCCAGCAGCTTGAGTCCTCCGGGGGTCTCCTACAATGAGCAGTTCTTC
>.|TRBV11-2|.|TRBJ2-6
CASSLGGSFGAGANVLTF
TGTGCCAGCAGCTTAGGGGGGTCCTTTGGAGCCGGGGCCAACGTCCTGACTTTC
>.|TRBV6-5|.|TRBJ2-7
CASSLKETYEQYF
TGTGCCAGCAGTTTAAAGGAAACCTACGAGCAGTACTTC
>.|TRBV10-3|.|TRBJ1-1
CAISEGWDTEAFF
TGTGCCATCAGTGAAGGCTGGGACACTGAAGCTTTCTTT